Listed below are T cell receptor beta chains from one sample, sequenced in a study of OX40 agonist ivuxolimab in advanced cancers. TCRdb's copy holds only in-frame clones and misses some; the assay was immunoSEQ multiplex PCR. The sample consists of 70,000 to 90,000 clones, 70% to 90% of them appearing once. This specimen was CD4+ or CD8+ T cells sorted from blood, taken in a trial of the OX40 agonist ivuxolimab. These receptor sequences come from an adult with an advanced solid tumor such as melanoma, head and neck, liver or kidney cancer. Both conserved end residues are part of each CDR3. Each record gives: CDR3 protein, J gene, V gene.

CDR3: CASSTLPGGGEQYF
J: TRBJ2-7
V: TRBV7-6

CDR3: CAWEQGSVTEAFF
J: TRBJ1-1
V: TRBV30

CDR3: CASSLKEGYVAYEQYF
J: TRBJ2-7
V: TRBV27

CDR3: CASSPGSHNYGYTF
J: TRBJ1-2
V: TRBV7-2

CDR3: CSVVAQGARNTEAFF
J: TRBJ1-1
V: TRBV29-1

CDR3: CASSSNMRTRAFF
J: TRBJ1-1
V: TRBV11-3

CDR3: CASSASGTGRGNQPQHF
J: TRBJ1-5
V: TRBV6-1

CDR3: CASSFRDRVPEAFF
J: TRBJ1-1
V: TRBV27

CDR3: CASGPPTSRGLNTEAFF
J: TRBJ1-1
V: TRBV7-2

CDR3: CASSLRHYYEQYF
J: TRBJ2-7
V: TRBV5-6

CDR3: CASSPWVREYGYTF
J: TRBJ1-2
V: TRBV18

CDR3: CASSPQVELNYGYTF
J: TRBJ1-2
V: TRBV7-9

CDR3: CASSFGENTEAFF
J: TRBJ1-1
V: TRBV5-1

CDR3: CASSSPNQPQHF
J: TRBJ1-5
V: TRBV5-4

CDR3: CASSPTEFNEKLFF
J: TRBJ1-4
V: TRBV18

CDR3: CSVRQGAGGTGELFF
J: TRBJ2-2
V: TRBV29-1

CDR3: CASSLERMNTEAFF
J: TRBJ1-1
V: TRBV5-1

CDR3: CASSLTPQPQHF
J: TRBJ1-5
V: TRBV5-8

CDR3: CASSPKRDSSYNEQFF
J: TRBJ2-1
V: TRBV18

CDR3: CASSQVTGNTEAFF
J: TRBJ1-1
V: TRBV7-6

CDR3: CASSPGRWNTEAFF
J: TRBJ1-1
V: TRBV5-6

CDR3: CASSFTGATSNQPQHF
J: TRBJ1-5
V: TRBV5-5

CDR3: CASSSGQGGNGYTF
J: TRBJ1-2
V: TRBV18

CDR3: CASIPAGAGNEQFF
J: TRBJ2-1
V: TRBV19

CDR3: CASSLGGVGYEQYF
J: TRBJ2-7
V: TRBV7-9

CDR3: CASSQGGSNTEAFF
J: TRBJ1-1
V: TRBV4-2

CDR3: CASSLGTQFQETQYF
J: TRBJ2-5
V: TRBV7-6

CDR3: CASSYRYGGYTF
J: TRBJ1-2
V: TRBV6-6

CDR3: CASSLVRSLGGYTF
J: TRBJ1-2
V: TRBV11-2

CDR3: CASSLTAGNYGYTF
J: TRBJ1-2
V: TRBV7-3

CDR3: CASSLRGGLNTEAFF
J: TRBJ1-1
V: TRBV7-2

CDR3: CASSQVMSADTQYF
J: TRBJ2-3
V: TRBV4-3

CDR3: CASSPGGGIRNTEAFF
J: TRBJ1-1
V: TRBV5-4

CDR3: CASSSLAGGADSPLHF
J: TRBJ1-6
V: TRBV7-2

CDR3: CASSQVGRGRAREQFF
J: TRBJ2-1
V: TRBV4-1

CDR3: CAWSEAGAWNTIYF
J: TRBJ1-3
V: TRBV30

CDR3: CASSSLRDSPLHF
J: TRBJ1-6
V: TRBV7-2

CDR3: CASSELAREQFF
J: TRBJ2-1
V: TRBV10-2

CDR3: CASSLIQWDEQFF
J: TRBJ2-1
V: TRBV27

CDR3: CAGEKGTYTGAGELFF
J: TRBJ2-2
V: TRBV30

CDR3: CASSPGGAPGRFFQETQYF
J: TRBJ2-5
V: TRBV19

CDR3: CASSPQEGETQYF
J: TRBJ2-5
V: TRBV18

CDR3: CASSSSGQGYDYTF
J: TRBJ1-2
V: TRBV7-3